These 23 T cell receptor beta chains came from one sample sequenced in a study of shared clonotypes between healthy human individuals. CD45RO-negative cells were positively selected for CCR7, leaving out terminally differentiated effector memory CD45RA+ cells. Assay: immunoSEQ multiplex PCR; the TCRdb copy retains only in-frame clones and omits some. This sample has hundreds of thousands of clones, with just under 97% found just once. The source material was naive CD8+ T cells sorted from blood. The receptors derive from a woman aged 25 to 39 in good health.

The rearrangement uses TRBV5-1 and TRBJ2-3; unclear D gene. The CDR3 is 15 residues long. V lost 0 bases and J 2 bases, leaving 10 bases between the germline ends. Germline V gene lookup returns CDR1 SGHRS and CDR2 YFSETQ. For the CDR3, the DNA is TGCGCCAGCAGCTTGGTGGAAACCCCCACAGATACGCAGTATTTT. Protein: CASSLVETPTDTQYF.

This chain joins TRBV4-2 and TRBJ2-7; 7 nucleotides align to TRBD2. The CDR3 totals 13 residues. The V gene end was trimmed by 0 bases and the J gene end by 7 bases; junction bases not matched to a gene: 3. Germline V gene sequence: CDR1 LGHNA, CDR2 YNFKEQ. The CDR3 nucleotides are TGTGCCAGCAGCCAAGATGGGGGGGATGAGCAGTACTTC. The encoded protein is CASSQDGGDEQYF.

The chain carries TRBV13 and TRBJ1-2; D gene unclear. The CDR3 extends over 12 amino acids. Germline V gene data show CDR1 as PRHDT and CDR2 as FYEKMQ (reference sequence). V lost 7 bases to trimming and J lost 4 bases, with 10 bases between them. For the CDR3, the DNA is TGTGCCAGCACGGGTCGGGGCTATGGCTACACCTTC. Its protein product is CASTGRGYGYTF.

The chain couples TRBV2 to TRBJ1-1, with D possibly TRBD1 on 6 matching bases. Germline CDR1 reads SNHLY; CDR2 reads FYNNEI. Trimming left V 5 bases short and J 4 bases short, with 11 bases between. The CDR3 has 13 amino acids. CDR3 bases: TGTGCCAGCAGTTACAGGGAGGGCACTGAAGCTTTCTTT. It is translated as CASSYREGTEAFF.

The chain couples TRBV4-1 to TRBJ2-4; 7 bases are shared with TRBD2. J lost 0 bases, V lost 2 bases, and 4 bases had no gene match. The CDR3 spans 16 residues. Germline V CDR1 and CDR2: MGHRA, YSYEKL. The CDR3 DNA sequence: TGCGCCAGCAGCCAAAGGGAGGGGTTAGCCAAAAACATTCAGTACTTC. Its protein is CASSQREGLAKNIQYF.

This chain links TRBV10-2 with TRBJ2-7, with a possible D match to TRBD1 (5 bases). Germline V CDR1 and CDR2: WSHSY, SAAADI. This CDR3 has 13 residues. The V gene lost 3 bases and the J gene lost 3 bases, with 9 bases spanning the gap. This chain's CDR3 is CASSDIGHYEQYF. The DNA for the CDR3 is TGCGCCAGCAGTGATATTGGACACTACGAGCAGTACTTC.

The chain links TRBV6-5 to TRBJ1-1, with 9 bases matching TRBD1. Trimming removed 4 bases from V and 5 bases from J; junction bases left unmatched: 11. This CDR3 region has 16 residues. Germline V gene sequence: CDR1 MNHEY, CDR2 SVGAGI. The CDR3 DNA reads TGTGCCAGCAGTTTCTCGACAGGGGGAAGCTGGACTGAAGCTTTCTTT. Residues: CASSFSTGGSWTEAFF.

The CDR3, as DNA: TGTGCCAGCAGCTTAGAGCGCGGCGGCAGAAGTAAGCAGTTCTTC. Amino acids: CASSLERGGRSKQFF. The chain employs TRBV11-2 and TRBJ2-1; no clear D. CDR3 length equals 15 residues. V was cut by 0 bases and J by 11 bases, with 17 bases left in between. Germline CDR1 is SGHAT and CDR2 is FQNNGV.

The chain uses TRBV27 and TRBJ2-7; D remains ambiguous. Between the trimmed V and J ends, which lost 6 bases and 2 bases, there was a span of 14 bases. Germline values: CDR1 MNHEY, CDR2 SMNVEV (reference sequence). CDR3 size: 14 residues. CDR3 in DNA: TGTGCCAGCAGCCCCGTTTTGGCAGCCTACGAGCAGTACTTC. Its translation is CASSPVLAAYEQYF.

The V and J genes are TRBV28 and TRBJ2-3; no clear D. The CDR3 sequence is 15 residues long. CDR1 is MDHEN and CDR2 is SYDVKM in the germline V gene. Trimming removed 1 base from V and 0 bases from J, with 8 bases in between. CDR3 residues: CASSLSAPSTDTQYF. In nucleotides, the CDR3 is TGTGCCAGCAGTTTATCGGCCCCTAGCACAGATACGCAGTATTTT.

The chain links TRBV27 to TRBJ2-5; D gene ambiguous. The J call may be incorrect, as the DNA end agrees better with TRBJ2-7. Germline CDR1 is MNHEY and CDR2 is SMNVEV (reference sequence). This CDR3 region has 15 residues. This CDR3 reads CASSLGPPPGYEQYF. The CDR3 DNA reads as TGTGCCAGCAGTTTAGGACCTCCCCCGGGTTACGAGCAGTACTTC.

This chain joins TRBV27 and TRBJ2-2; the D is unclear. The V end lost 6 bases, the J end lost 6 bases, and 8 bases lay between the germline ends. Germline V gene data show CDR1 as MNHEY and CDR2 as SMNVEV (reference sequence). The CDR3 is made up of 12 amino acids. CDR3 loop: CASSLAPGELFF. CDR3 DNA: TGTGCCAGCAGCTTAGCCCCCGGGGAGCTGTTTTTT.

V gene TRBV13 combines with J gene TRBJ1-2; D is uncertain. The CDR3 extends over 16 amino acids. V was clipped by 5 bases and J by 7 bases, with 23 bases between them. Germline assignment: CDR1 PRHDT and CDR2 FYEKMQ (reference sequence). The CDR3 nucleotides read TGTGCCAGCAGCGATCGTTCGCGGGGTGTCGGTCGTGGCTACACCTTC. Encoded protein: CASSDRSRGVGRGYTF.

The chain has TRBV19 and TRBJ1-1; 7 nucleotides agree with TRBD1. The CDR3 consists of 14 residues. Germline V gives CDR1 LNHDA, CDR2 SQIVND (reference sequence). The V and J ends lost 4 bases and 7 bases, in that order; junction bases with no gene match: 9. The CDR3 region has the DNA TGTGCCAGTAGTACCGACAGGGAAATTTTTGAAGCTTTCTTT. Protein: CASSTDREIFEAFF.

The rearrangement uses TRBV7-9 and TRBJ1-1; TRBD1 might be the D (5 bases). CDR1 and CDR2 (germline): SEHNR, FQNEAQ (reference sequence). There are 15 residues in the CDR3. Trimming cost V 4 bases and J 0 bases, with 12 bases left between them. The CDR3 DNA sequence: TGTGCCAGCAGCTCGCTGGGACGGATGAACACTGAAGCTTTCTTT. Its protein is CASSSLGRMNTEAFF.

The V gene is TRBV7-2, the J gene TRBJ1-1, with D hard to call. Germline lookup yields CDR1 SGHTA and CDR2 FQGNSA. The ends were cut back, 6 bases at V and 1 base at J, with 9 bases in the middle. There are 13 residues in the CDR3. The CDR3 DNA follows: TGTGCCAGCAGTCGCTATAGGAACACTGAAGCTTTCTTT. As protein: CASSRYRNTEAFF.

The chain links TRBV5-6 to TRBJ2-5; D assignment may be TRBD1 or TRBD2 (5 bases each). The CDR3 is 17 amino acids. V lost 2 bases to trimming and J lost 5 bases, with 22 bases between them. CDR1 SGHDT and CDR2 YYEEEE come from the germline V gene. The CDR3 nucleotides are TGTGCCAGCAGCTTTTGGGGCGGAGAGGGACCACTCGAGACCCAGTACTTC. It specifies CASSFWGGEGPLETQYF.

The genes are TRBV29-1 and TRBJ1-2; no reliable D call. CDR1 is SQVTM and CDR2 is ANQGSEA in the germline V gene. V was shortened by 3 bases and J by 0 bases, with 8 bases between the two germline ends. The CDR3 has 13 amino acids. CDR3 loop: CSVEGMSNYGYTF. CDR3 coding DNA: TGCAGCGTTGAGGGCATGTCTAACTATGGCTACACCTTC.

The chain combines TRBV28 with TRBJ1-1, with D maybe TRBD1 (5 bases). Germline values: CDR1 MDHEN, CDR2 SYDVKM. V was pared by 6 bases and J by 6 bases, with 14 bases between. The CDR3 consists of 13 residues. The CDR3 coding sequence is TGTGCCAGCAGCCCCATGGGGCTGGCTGAAGCTTTCTTT. The encoded protein is CASSPMGLAEAFF.

The chain recombines TRBV5-1 with TRBJ2-7; D is possibly TRBD2 (6 bases). The germline gives CDR1 SGHRS, CDR2 YFSETQ. The CDR3 has 16 residues. Deletions cut 4 bases from V and 1 base from J, with 18 bases between. The CDR3 here is CASSAETRDLSYEQYF. The CDR3, as DNA: TGCGCCAGCAGCGCCGAAACCCGGGACTTATCCTACGAGCAGTACTTC.

This chain connects TRBV27 to TRBJ2-5; no reliable D call. CDR1 and CDR2 from the germline V gene are MNHEY and SMNVEV (reference sequence). V was trimmed by 4 bases and J by 1 base, leaving 7 bases between them. The CDR3 loop spans 13 amino acids. DNA of the CDR3: TGTGCCAGCAGTTCCACCGGCCAAGAGACCCAGTACTTC. Protein product: CASSSTGQETQYF.

The chain employs TRBV9 and TRBJ2-7; 9 bases fit TRBD2. V was pared by 0 bases and J by 3 bases, with 13 bases of the junction left unmatched. CDR1 is SGDLS, CDR2 YYNGEE, per germline. This CDR3 has 18 residues. Here the CDR3 reads CASSVAAGKAGGYYEQYF. CDR3 DNA: TGTGCCAGCAGCGTAGCCGCGGGAAAGGCGGGAGGGTACTACGAGCAGTACTTC.

The rearrangement joins TRBV28 to TRBJ2-7, with no clear D. The CDR3 has 13 residues. Trimming took 6 bases from V and 0 from J, leaving 9 bases between them. Germline V gene sequence: CDR1 MDHEN, CDR2 SYDVKM. The CDR3 sequence: CASRLGSSYEQYF. CDR3 nucleotide sequence: TGTGCCAGCAGACTGGGCTCCTCCTACGAGCAGTACTTC. Based on the CDR3 plus reference TRBV28 and TRBJ2-7, the full variable domain is DVKVTQSSRYLVKRTGEKVFLECVQDMDHENMFWYRQDPGLGLRLIYFSYDVKMKEKGDIPEGYSVSREKKERFSLILESASTNQTSMYLCASRLGSSYEQYFGPGTRLTVT.